This T cell receptor beta chain was identified during a study of blood T cells in healthy people across ages. As for the study in general: There was about one barcoded beta molecule captured by template switching per two T cells.

Findings and caveats of the study: Bulk PBMC profiling left naive and antigen-experienced comparisons inconclusive.

Germline CDR1 and CDR2: SGHTA and FQGTGA. The CDR3 has 13 residues. Trimming shortened V by 1 base and J by 9 bases, and 10 bases separated the two germline ends. On this clonotype itself: Its antigen is as yet unknown.

A second about 7 to 11 cycle PCR used barcoded and J-beta primers. TCRdb re-derived calls from the 5' RACE reads in MiXCR, one entry per CDR3 protein. The sample contains approximately 1.5 million distinct CDR3 sequences, 30% to 35% of which appear only once. The TCR was taken from a woman aged 30 to 39 in good health. The V gene is TRBV7-3, the J gene TRBJ2-1; D unresolved. Sequenced input: blood. As DNA, the CDR3 is TGTGCCAGCAGCTTAAATCCCGGTGTTGAGCAGTTCTTC. Protein: CASSLNPGVEQFF.